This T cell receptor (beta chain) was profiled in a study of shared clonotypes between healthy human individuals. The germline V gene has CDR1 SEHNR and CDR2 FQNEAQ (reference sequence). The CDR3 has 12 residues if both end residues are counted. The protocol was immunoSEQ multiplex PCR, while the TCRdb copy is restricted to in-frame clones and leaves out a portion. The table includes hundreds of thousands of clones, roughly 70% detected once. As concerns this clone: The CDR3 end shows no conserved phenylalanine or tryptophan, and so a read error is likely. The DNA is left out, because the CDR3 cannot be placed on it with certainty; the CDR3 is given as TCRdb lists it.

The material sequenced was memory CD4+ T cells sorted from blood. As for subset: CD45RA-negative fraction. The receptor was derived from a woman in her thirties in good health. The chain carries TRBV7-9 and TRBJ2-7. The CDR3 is CASSYLGDRFFL.